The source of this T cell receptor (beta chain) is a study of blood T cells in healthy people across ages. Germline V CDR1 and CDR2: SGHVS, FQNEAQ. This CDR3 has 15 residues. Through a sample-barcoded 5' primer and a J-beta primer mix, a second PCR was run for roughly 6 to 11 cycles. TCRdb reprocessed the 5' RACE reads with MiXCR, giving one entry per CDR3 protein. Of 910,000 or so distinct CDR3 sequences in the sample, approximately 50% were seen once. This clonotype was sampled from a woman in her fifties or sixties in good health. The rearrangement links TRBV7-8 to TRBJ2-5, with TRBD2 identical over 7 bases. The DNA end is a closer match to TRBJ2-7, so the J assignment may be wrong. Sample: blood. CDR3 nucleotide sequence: TGTGCCAGCAGCTTAGGAGGGACTACCTCAGACGAGCAGTACTTC. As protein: CASSLGGTTSDEQYF.